This TCR beta chain appears in the sequencing data of a study of shared clonotypes between healthy human individuals. The assay was immunoSEQ multiplex PCR, and TCRdb's table has in-frame clones only and misses some. Of some 2,400,000 clones in the sample, roughly 95% were seen once. This CDR3 region has 13 residues. The germline CDR1 and CDR2 sequences are MDHEN and SYDVKM. With 4 bases removed from V and 5 bases from J, the gap between germline ends came to 10 bases. The receptor comes from a man aged 18 to 30 in good health. This chain links TRBV28 with TRBJ2-3; D is ambiguous. The specimen sequenced was naive CD4+ T cells sorted from blood. Specified subset: CD45RA+ positively selected. The CDR3 coding sequence is TGTGCCAGCAGTTCCCGACCCCTAGATACGCAGTATTTT. Amino acids: CASSSRPLDTQYF.